These 10 T cell receptor beta chains were sequenced from one sample in a study of vaccination effects on CD4 cells after COVID-19. Using immunoSEQ multiplex PCR, the repertoire was profiled, and TCRdb retains in-frame clones only, with some absent. The sample records 70,000 or so clones, 65% to 80% being singletons. Before sequencing took place, the ViraFEST assay used viral peptide pools to expand antigen-specific CD4+ T cells. CD4+ T cells were isolated after 10 days of culture. The vaccine recipients had no prior SARS-CoV-2 infection, with negative nucleocapsid antibodies. No antigens are known for them. This material consisted of CD4+ T cells from PBMCs cultured with HCoV-NL63 spike peptides, taken before COVID-19 vaccination. The source of these receptors is a human donor who received a COVID-19 vaccine.

This clone was counted a single time. This chain links TRBV10-3 with TRBJ1-2, with 7 bases that match TRBD1. With V trimmed by 5 bases and J by 7 bases, 7 bases remained unmatched. Germline V lookup: CDR1 ENHRY, CDR2 SYGVKD. The CDR3 covers 13 residues. CDR3 in amino acids: CAISPQGGSGYTF. CDR3 bases: TGTGCCATCAGTCCCCAGGGGGGGTCTGGCTACACCTTC.

This clone appeared a single time. The chain carries TRBV11-2 and TRBJ2-3; no reliable D call. Germline lookup yields CDR1 SGHAT and CDR2 FQNNGV. Trimming pared 6 bases from V and 2 bases from J, leaving 6 bases between. The CDR3 length is 12 residues. The CDR3 sequence is CASSKTTDTQYF. Here the CDR3 DNA reads TGTGCCAGCAGTAAGACCACAGATACGCAGTATTTT.

The gene calls are TRBV9 and TRBJ2-1; 8 nucleotides align to TRBD2. The CDR3 runs 15 residues. V gave up 0 bases and J gave up 7 bases; unmatched junction bases: 6. CDR1 and CDR2 (germline): SGDLS, YYNGEE. The CDR3 DNA sequence: TGTGCCAGCAGCGTAGCTAACGAGCGGGGGAATGAGCAGTTCTTC. Amino acids: CASSVANERGNEQFF.

This clone was counted once. The rearrangement joins TRBV12-5 to TRBJ2-1; tentatively, D is TRBD1 or TRBD2 (5 bases each). Germline CDR1 reads LGHNT; CDR2 reads FRNRAP. The CDR3 has 17 residues. The V end lost 1 base, the J end lost 4 bases, and 17 bases lay between the germline ends. CDR3 in amino acids: CASGLATGTVKYNEQFF. The CDR3 DNA sequence: TGTGCTAGTGGTTTGGCCACCGGGACGGTGAAATACAATGAGCAGTTCTTC.

The chain links TRBV9 to TRBJ2-1; D possibly matches TRBD1 or TRBD2 (5 bases each). Per germline, CDR1 SGDLS and CDR2 YYNGEE. The CDR3 has 14 amino acids. Trimming removed 0 bases at V and 4 bases at J, with 8 bases between. DNA for the CDR3: TGTGCCAGCAGCGTAGGGGGGACGTACAATGAGCAGTTCTTC. Translating it yields CASSVGGTYNEQFF.

V is TRBV5-1 and J is TRBJ2-3; D call uncertain. This CDR3 comprises 13 residues. The germline gives CDR1 SGHRS, CDR2 YFSETQ. V lost 0 bases and J lost 2, with 4 bases in between. The CDR3 loop is CASSLVFTDTQYF. The CDR3 bases are TGCGCCAGCAGCTTGGTGTTCACAGATACGCAGTATTTT.

The genes are TRBV5-8 and TRBJ2-2; 9 positions match TRBD2. Trimming removed 0 bases from V and 4 bases from J; junction bases left unmatched: 4. Germline CDR1 is SGHTS and CDR2 is YDEGEE. The CDR3 is 16 amino acids. The CDR3 DNA reads TGTGCCAGCAGCTTGGTGCGGGGGGGCCTCACCGGGGAGCTGTTTTTT. Its translation is CASSLVRGGLTGELFF.

This chain uses TRBV2 with TRBJ2-3; D is unclear. CDR3 size: 15 residues. The V gene's germline CDR1 is SNHLY and CDR2 FYNNEI. Trimming took off 3 bases at V and 3 bases at J, with 13 bases between the two ends. The CDR3 nucleotides read TGTGCCAGCAGTGAGGGTCTGCCGTTAACAGATACGCAGTATTTT. Protein product: CASSEGLPLTDTQYF.

The CDR3 nucleotides read TGTGCCAGCAGGGACCCATCCAAGTTCCTCACAGTGCTTGAGCAGTACGTC. Translating gives CASRDPSKFLTVLEQYV. The chain is built from TRBV2 and TRBJ2-7, with D hard to call. CDR1 is SNHLY, CDR2 FYNNEI, per germline. This CDR3 has 17 residues. With 6 bases removed from V and 7 bases from J, the gap between germline ends came to 28 bases.

The chain has TRBV19 and TRBJ1-6, with D possibly being TRBD1 (5 bases). This CDR3 comprises 16 residues. Germline CDR1 reads LNHDA; CDR2 reads SQIVND (reference sequence). V shed 7 bases and J shed 8 bases, with 21 bases lying between them. CDR3 in DNA: TGTGCCAGTAACCTCGGCCCTTTCAGAGGGGATTCACCCCTCCACTTT. It encodes CASNLGPFRGDSPLHF.